Following are 8 T cell receptor beta chains from one sample sequenced in a study of CXCR3-negative and CXCR3-positive naive CD8 T cells. The method, 5' RACE with UMI labels, was used to prepare the TRB cDNA libraries. TCRdb re-called the 5' RACE reads; one entry per CDR3 protein, DNA not given. The sample totals approximately 100,000 distinct CDR3 sequences. Their recognized antigens are unknown. Findings and limits, study-wide: The TRB CDR3s that CXCR3-positive naive cells carried were more hydrophobic than those of CXCR3-negative naive cells.

The sequencing input was naive CXCR3+ CD8+ T cells from blood. Subset noted: CD45RO-CCR7+CD27+CD95- naive CD8+ T cells expressing CXCR3 (TNR3+). Receptor source: a human donor in good health. Some clones in this sample may be carry-over from other donors' samples.

This chain joins TRBV7-8 and TRBJ2-5. This CDR3 contains 16 residues. The germline CDR1 and CDR2 sequences are SGHVS and FQNEAQ. The CDR3: CASSYVRLTHQETQYF. Using reference TRBV7-8 and TRBJ2-5 for the parts outside the CDR3, the full variable domain is GAGVSQSPRYKVAKRGQDVALRCDPISGHVSLFWYQQALGQGPEFLTYFQNEAQLDKSGLPSDRFFAERPEGSVSTLKIQRTQQEDSAVYLCASSYVRLTHQETQYFGPGTRLLVL.

This CDR3 reads CASSFRGAYEQYF. The V and J genes are TRBV13 and TRBJ2-7; TCRdb's D call, TRBD1, is unchecked because there is no DNA. Germline V CDR1 and CDR2: PRHDT, FYEKMQ (reference sequence). This CDR3 contains 13 residues.

The chain has TRBV28 and TRBJ2-3; there is no DNA to check the TCRdb D call of TRBD2. The CDR3 runs 18 residues. CDR1 and CDR2 from the germline V gene are MDHEN and SYDVKM. This chain's CDR3 is CASSISIAGGPDTDTQYF.

The J gene is TRBJ2-7, the V gene TRBV10-2; TCRdb designates TRBD2, a call that cannot be tested without DNA. CDR3 length equals 15 residues. CDR1 WSHSY and CDR2 SAAADI come from the germline V gene. CDR3 region: CASSESPGLAYEQYF.

V and J are TRBV10-3 and TRBJ2-7; the D gene TCRdb calls, TRBD1, cannot be checked with no DNA. This CDR3 has 17 amino acids. The germline CDR1 and CDR2 sequences are ENHRY and SYGVKD. This CDR3 is CAISESWWDRGDSVQYF.

The chain has TRBV13 and TRBJ2-7; TCRdb outputs TRBD1, but without DNA this stays unchecked. Germline assignment: CDR1 PRHDT and CDR2 FYEKMQ (reference sequence). This CDR3 region has 16 residues. CDR3 sequence reads: CASSLSVGTGTYEQYF.

The CDR3 is CASSPRETQGNYGYTF. V usage is TRBV4-2 and J usage is TRBJ1-2; the TCRdb D gene call, TRBD1, has no DNA to confirm it. The CDR3 has 16 amino acids. The germline CDR1 and CDR2 sequences are LGHNA and YNFKEQ.

The V gene is TRBV7-6, the J gene TRBJ2-2; TCRdb gives TRBD2 as the D gene, but with no DNA this cannot be confirmed. The CDR3 consists of 16 residues. Germline-derived CDR1 and CDR2 are SGHVS and FNYEAQ. The chain's CDR3 is CASSLLGEGFTGELFF.